This TCR beta chain was captured in a study of blood T cell repertoires in COVID-19. Across the study: COVID-19 samples collected from the United States, Italy and Spain covered acute and convalescent phases. T cells, B-cell-depleted T cells, or PBMCs supplied cDNA or gDNA.

The CDR3 extends over 14 amino acids. From germline, CDR1 is SGHTA and CDR2 FQGNSA. V dropped 6 bases and J dropped 1; count of bases not matched to a gene: 5. Here immunoSEQ multiplex PCR was the method, and the copy in TCRdb shows in-frame clones only, minus some. The table includes some 150,000 clones, around 84% detected once. The clonotype comes from a woman in her fifties or sixties with acute or convalescent COVID-19. This chain joins TRBV7-2 and TRBJ1-1; TRBD1 aligns across 7 bases. The sequencing sample was made of peripheral blood. CDR3 in amino acids: CASRPGQQNTEAFF. The CDR3 DNA sequence: TGTGCCAGCAGACCGGGACAGCAGAACACTGAAGCTTTCTTT. The complete variable domain, with remaining parts taken from reference TRBV7-2 and TRBJ1-1, reads GAGVSQSPSNKVTEKGKDVELRCDPISGHTALYWYRQSLGQGLEFLIYFQGNSAPDKSGLPSDRFSAERTGGSVSTLTIQRTQQEDSAVYLCASRPGQQNTEAFFGQGTRLTVV.